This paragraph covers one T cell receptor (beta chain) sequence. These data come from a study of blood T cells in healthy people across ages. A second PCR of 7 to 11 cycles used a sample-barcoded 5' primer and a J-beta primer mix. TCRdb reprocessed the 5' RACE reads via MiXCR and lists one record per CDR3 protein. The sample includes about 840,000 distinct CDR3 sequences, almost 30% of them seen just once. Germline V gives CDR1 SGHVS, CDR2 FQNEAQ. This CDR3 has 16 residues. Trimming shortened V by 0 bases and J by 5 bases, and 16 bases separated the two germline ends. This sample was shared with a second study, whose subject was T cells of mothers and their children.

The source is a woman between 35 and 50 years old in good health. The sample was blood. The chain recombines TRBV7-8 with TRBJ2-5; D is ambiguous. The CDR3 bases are TGTGCCAGCAGCTTAGCCGCGAACAACATCTTCGAGACCCAGTACTTC. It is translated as CASSLAANNIFETQYF.